Below, 25 T cell receptor beta chains from the same sample are listed, as sequenced in a study of blood T cell repertoires in COVID-19 (TCRdb year 2020). The method was the immunoSEQ multiplex PCR assay. TCRdb carries this immuneACCESS record with in-frame sequences only. Its versions omit some clonotypes, under half of them owing to an unresolved V gene in the studies checked, with the rest unexplained. This sample lists approximately 240,000 clones; 83% were detected once. The ten largest clones take up 5.5% of the sample. Input material: peripheral blood. These receptors all come from a human donor in a cohort sampled during active COVID-19.

V and J are TRBV10-2 and TRBJ1-5; 7 positions match TRBD1. This CDR3 is built from 15 residues. V lost 4 bases and J lost 2; bases outside the gene matches: 5. Germline CDR1 reads WSHSY; CDR2 reads SAAADI. The CDR3 region is CASSVTGEGNQPQHF. CDR3 DNA sequence: TGCGCCAGCAGTGTAACAGGGGAGGGCAATCAGCCCCAGCATTTT.

The gene calls are TRBV11-2 and TRBJ2-7; maybe TRBD1 (7 bases). The CDR3 is 14 residues long. Germline loops: CDR1 SGHAT, CDR2 FQNNGV. V lost 5 bases and J 6 bases, leaving 17 bases between the germline ends. In nucleotides, the CDR3 is TGTGCCAGCAGCAACAGCAGGGGGGTGGGCGAGCAGTACTTC. Its protein product is CASSNSRGVGEQYF.

The CDR3 loop reads CASSQAQSSYNEQFF. For the CDR3, the DNA is TGCGCCAGCAGCCAAGCTCAGTCCTCCTACAATGAGCAGTTCTTC. The chain joins TRBV4-1 to TRBJ2-1, with D uncertain. Trimming stripped 1 base from V and 0 bases from J, with 7 bases between. The CDR3 is 15 amino acids. Per the germline V gene, CDR1 is MGHRA and CDR2 is YSYEKL.

The CDR3 spells CASRSRQAREPQHF. The CDR3 bases are TGTGCAAGTCGCTCAAGACAGGCCAGGGAGCCCCAGCATTTT. The chain combines TRBV12-2 with TRBJ1-5; TRBD1, the table's D call, was not compared with the DNA. TRBV12-2 is classified as a pseudogene. This CDR3 region has 14 residues.

This clone was counted once. This chain joins TRBV10-1 and TRBJ1-2; D perhaps matches TRBD1 (6 bases). CDR3 length: 13 amino acids. V was clipped by 2 bases and J by 8 bases, with 12 bases between them. CDR1 WNHNN and CDR2 SYGVQD come from the germline V gene (reference sequence). The CDR3 here is CASSERQDQGYTF. CDR3 coding DNA: TGCGCCAGCAGTGAGAGACAGGATCAAGGCTACACCTTC.

The gene calls are TRBV28 and TRBJ2-5; TRBD1 matches at 9 bases. CDR1 and CDR2 (germline): MDHEN, SYDVKM. Trimming at V came to 1 base and at J to 3 bases, leaving 21 bases not matched to a gene. The CDR3 runs to 21 residues. The DNA of the CDR3 is TGTGCCAGCAGTTTATATGGGACAGGGAACTCTCGGGGGGAGGGCGAAGAGACCCAGTACTTC. Its translation: CASSLYGTGNSRGEGEETQYF.

V and J are TRBV29-1 and TRBJ1-2; 8 bases match TRBD1. The CDR3 length is 9 residues. Germline V gives CDR1 SQVTM, CDR2 ANQGSEA. V dropped 8 bases and J dropped 12; count of bases not matched to a gene: 5. The CDR3 DNA sequence: TGCAGCCTCGGGACAGGTGACACCTTC. This encodes CSLGTGDTF. The variable domain in full, completed from reference TRBV29-1 and TRBJ1-2, reads SAVISQKPSRDICQRGTSLTIQCQVDSQVTMMFWYRQQPGQSLTLIATANQGSEATYESGFVIDKFPISRPNLTFSTLTVSNMSPEDSSIYLCSLGTGDTFGSGTRLTVV.

This clone was observed once. This chain uses TRBV19 with TRBJ2-5, with TRBD1 matching over 7 bases. CDR3 length: 14 amino acids. Germline V lookup: CDR1 LNHDA, CDR2 SQIVND (reference sequence). The V gene end was trimmed by 8 bases and the J gene end by 2 bases; junction bases not matched to a gene: 8. In DNA, the CDR3 is TGTGCCAGTGCGAGGACAGGCCCTCAAGAGACCCAGTACTTC. Its translation: CASARTGPQETQYF.

This clone was found a few times. V is TRBV3-1 (or the pseudogene TRBV3-2) and J is TRBJ2-7, with D tentatively TRBD2 (6 bases). The CDR3 runs to 13 residues. Trimming shortened V by 1 base and J by 6 bases, and 10 bases separated the two germline ends. CDR1 is LGHDT, CDR2 YNNKEL, per germline (reference sequence). CDR3 DNA: TGTGCCAGCAGCCAAGTGGAGGGGTCCGAGCAGTACTTC. Translation gives CASSQVEGSEQYF.

V is TRBV24-1 and J is TRBJ2-5; 8 nucleotides align to TRBD1. Trimming took 4 bases from V and 6 from J; bases not matched to a gene: 9. CDR1 and CDR2 from the germline V gene are KGHDR and SFDVKD. The CDR3 contains 15 residues. As DNA, the CDR3 is TGTGCCACCAGTGAAAATCCAGGGGGCAGAAAGACCCAGTACTTC. Its protein is CATSENPGGRKTQYF.

The V gene is TRBV19, the J gene TRBJ1-1; a possible D gene is TRBD1 (6 bases). This CDR3 has 15 residues. Trimming took 5 bases from V and 4 from J, leaving 17 bases between them. Germline assignment: CDR1 LNHDA and CDR2 SQIVND (reference sequence). The CDR3 DNA sequence: TGTGCCAGTAGTTGGGTACAGGGAACGGGCACTGAAGCTTTCTTT. This encodes CASSWVQGTGTEAFF. Supplemented by reference TRBV19 and TRBJ1-1, the full variable domain reads DGGITQSPKYLFRKEGQNVTLSCEQNLNHDAMYWYRQDPGQGLRLIYYSQIVNDFQKGDIAEGYSVSREKKESFPLTVTSAQKNPTAFYLCASSWVQGTGTEAFFGQGTRLTVV.

In regard to this clone: Compared with germline, one end of the junction differs, possibly owing to a read error. DNA for the CDR3: TGTGCTAGCAGCTTAGATGGGCAGTCCCAAGAGACCCAGTACTTC. Protein sequence: CASSLDGQSQETQYF. This chain links TRBV7-7 with TRBJ2-5; D is undetermined. Germline CDR1 and CDR2: SSHAT and FNYEAQ (reference sequence). The CDR3 spans 15 residues.

This chain joins TRBV6-5 and TRBJ2-2; a weak D match, TRBD1 (5 bases). The germline V and J ends were trimmed by 3 bases and 4 bases, with 12 bases remaining between them. Germline V gives CDR1 MNHEY, CDR2 SVGAGI. The CDR3 totals 15 residues. CDR3 bases: TGTGCCAGCAGTTATGGGGCAGGCTCCACCGGGGAGCTGTTTTTT. Its protein product is CASSYGAGSTGELFF.

The chain combines TRBV7-9 with TRBJ2-5; D possibly corresponds to TRBD2 (6 bases). Trimming cost V 2 bases and J 5 bases, with 12 bases left between them. The germline CDR1 and CDR2 sequences are SEHNR and FQNEAQ (reference sequence). This CDR3 comprises 14 residues. CDR3: CASSLFGGGETQYF. CDR3 DNA sequence: TGTGCCAGCAGCTTATTCGGGGGAGGCGAGACCCAGTACTTC.

The rearrangement links TRBV24-1 to TRBJ1-2; perhaps TRBD1 as D (6 bases). Germline V gene data show CDR1 as KGHDR and CDR2 as SFDVKD. The CDR3 sequence is 13 residues long. V was pared by 10 bases and J by 2 bases, with 13 bases between. CDR3 in DNA: TGTGCCACGCCCAGGGGTAGAAACTATGGCTACACCTTC. It specifies CATPRGRNYGYTF.

This clone was observed once. The chain has TRBV5-5 and TRBJ2-1; 7 bases agree with TRBD2. The CDR3 contains 15 residues. Germline CDR1 is SGHKS and CDR2 is YYEKEE (reference sequence). The junction had 4 bases not matched to a gene; V was cut back by 2 bases and J by 2 bases. CDR3 sequence (DNA): TGTGCCAGCAGCTTCTGGGCGGGAGCCTACAATGAGCAGTTCTTC. It encodes CASSFWAGAYNEQFF.

The rearrangement links TRBV3-1 (or the pseudogene TRBV3-2) to TRBJ2-1; D unresolved. The CDR3 has 13 amino acids. CDR1 LGHDT and CDR2 YNNKEL come from the germline V gene (reference sequence). Trimming removed 4 bases at V and 7 bases at J, with 11 bases between. CDR3 region: CASSRSLANEQFF. The CDR3 DNA reads TGTGCCAGCAGCCGCTCTCTGGCAAATGAGCAGTTCTTC.

The chain recombines TRBV24-1 with TRBJ2-1; a possible D gene is TRBD1 (6 bases). V gave up 9 bases and J gave up 0 bases, with 17 bases separating them. Germline CDR1 is KGHDR and CDR2 is SFDVKD. CDR3 length: 16 amino acids. The CDR3 loop is CATLRPGHRSYNEQFF. CDR3 coding DNA: TGTGCCACCCTAAGACCGGGACATCGCTCCTACAATGAGCAGTTCTTC.

CDR3: CATSRGGGSGNTIYF. CDR3 nucleotide sequence: TGTGCCACCAGCAGAGGGGGGGGCTCTGGAAACACCATATATTTT. V and J are TRBV15 and TRBJ1-3; TRBD1 might be the D (5 bases). The CDR3 runs 15 residues. Per the germline V gene, CDR1 is LNHNV and CDR2 is YYDKDF (reference sequence). Trimming took 1 base from V and 0 from J, leaving 7 bases between them.

The chain uses TRBV4-1 and TRBJ2-7; the D gene is possibly TRBD1 (5 bases). The CDR3 is 15 amino acids. Deletions cut 4 bases from V and 0 bases from J, with 13 bases between. Germline V gives CDR1 MGHRA, CDR2 YSYEKL. For the CDR3, the DNA is TGCGCCAGCAGCCCTCGAAAGGGGAACTCCTACGAGCAGTACTTC. Translated: CASSPRKGNSYEQYF.

This clone was found many times. V and J are TRBV6-8 and TRBJ2-7; no definite D call. Germline CDR1 MNHGY, CDR2 SAAAGT. This CDR3 contains 14 residues. Trimming stripped 8 bases from V and 2 bases from J, with 16 bases between. CDR3 DNA sequence: TGTGCCAGCCGTTGTGGAGTATGGGCCTACGAGCAGTACTTC. Its protein product is CASRCGVWAYEQYF.

The genes are TRBV5-4 and TRBJ2-1; D is uncertain. This CDR3 spans 15 amino acids. Germline V gives CDR1 SGHNT, CDR2 YYREEE (reference sequence). V shed 0 bases and J shed 8 bases, with 15 bases lying between them. The CDR3 sequence: CASSLARSLSHEQFF. The DNA for the CDR3 is TGTGCCAGCAGCTTGGCCAGGTCCTTGTCCCATGAGCAGTTCTTC.

The V gene is TRBV6-5, the J gene TRBJ2-1; 11 bases line up with TRBD2. The CDR3 consists of 15 residues. Germline loops: CDR1 MNHEY, CDR2 SVGAGI. V lost 6 bases, J lost 7 bases, and 8 bases stayed unmatched. CDR3 nucleotide sequence: TGTGCCAGCAGATTTAGCGGGAGGGCCGAGAATGAGCAGTTCTTC. The encoded protein is CASRFSGRAENEQFF.

The chain joins TRBV5-1 to TRBJ1-4; no firm D call. Trimming stripped 3 bases from V and 2 bases from J, with 11 bases between. In germline, CDR1 is SGHRS, CDR2 YFSETQ. The CDR3 covers 15 residues. The CDR3: CASSSHQATNEKLFF. The DNA for the CDR3 is TGCGCCAGCAGCTCCCACCAGGCGACTAATGAAAAACTGTTTTTT.

The chain combines TRBV7-9 with TRBJ2-1; 8 nucleotides agree with TRBD1. This CDR3 comprises 17 residues. Germline CDR1 SEHNR, CDR2 FQNEAQ (reference sequence). The V gene end was trimmed by 2 bases and the J gene end by 6 bases; junction bases not matched to a gene: 12. The CDR3 protein is CASSLSQTGTGGNEQFF. The CDR3 nucleotides read TGTGCCAGCAGCTTAAGTCAAACCGGGACAGGAGGCAATGAGCAGTTCTTC.